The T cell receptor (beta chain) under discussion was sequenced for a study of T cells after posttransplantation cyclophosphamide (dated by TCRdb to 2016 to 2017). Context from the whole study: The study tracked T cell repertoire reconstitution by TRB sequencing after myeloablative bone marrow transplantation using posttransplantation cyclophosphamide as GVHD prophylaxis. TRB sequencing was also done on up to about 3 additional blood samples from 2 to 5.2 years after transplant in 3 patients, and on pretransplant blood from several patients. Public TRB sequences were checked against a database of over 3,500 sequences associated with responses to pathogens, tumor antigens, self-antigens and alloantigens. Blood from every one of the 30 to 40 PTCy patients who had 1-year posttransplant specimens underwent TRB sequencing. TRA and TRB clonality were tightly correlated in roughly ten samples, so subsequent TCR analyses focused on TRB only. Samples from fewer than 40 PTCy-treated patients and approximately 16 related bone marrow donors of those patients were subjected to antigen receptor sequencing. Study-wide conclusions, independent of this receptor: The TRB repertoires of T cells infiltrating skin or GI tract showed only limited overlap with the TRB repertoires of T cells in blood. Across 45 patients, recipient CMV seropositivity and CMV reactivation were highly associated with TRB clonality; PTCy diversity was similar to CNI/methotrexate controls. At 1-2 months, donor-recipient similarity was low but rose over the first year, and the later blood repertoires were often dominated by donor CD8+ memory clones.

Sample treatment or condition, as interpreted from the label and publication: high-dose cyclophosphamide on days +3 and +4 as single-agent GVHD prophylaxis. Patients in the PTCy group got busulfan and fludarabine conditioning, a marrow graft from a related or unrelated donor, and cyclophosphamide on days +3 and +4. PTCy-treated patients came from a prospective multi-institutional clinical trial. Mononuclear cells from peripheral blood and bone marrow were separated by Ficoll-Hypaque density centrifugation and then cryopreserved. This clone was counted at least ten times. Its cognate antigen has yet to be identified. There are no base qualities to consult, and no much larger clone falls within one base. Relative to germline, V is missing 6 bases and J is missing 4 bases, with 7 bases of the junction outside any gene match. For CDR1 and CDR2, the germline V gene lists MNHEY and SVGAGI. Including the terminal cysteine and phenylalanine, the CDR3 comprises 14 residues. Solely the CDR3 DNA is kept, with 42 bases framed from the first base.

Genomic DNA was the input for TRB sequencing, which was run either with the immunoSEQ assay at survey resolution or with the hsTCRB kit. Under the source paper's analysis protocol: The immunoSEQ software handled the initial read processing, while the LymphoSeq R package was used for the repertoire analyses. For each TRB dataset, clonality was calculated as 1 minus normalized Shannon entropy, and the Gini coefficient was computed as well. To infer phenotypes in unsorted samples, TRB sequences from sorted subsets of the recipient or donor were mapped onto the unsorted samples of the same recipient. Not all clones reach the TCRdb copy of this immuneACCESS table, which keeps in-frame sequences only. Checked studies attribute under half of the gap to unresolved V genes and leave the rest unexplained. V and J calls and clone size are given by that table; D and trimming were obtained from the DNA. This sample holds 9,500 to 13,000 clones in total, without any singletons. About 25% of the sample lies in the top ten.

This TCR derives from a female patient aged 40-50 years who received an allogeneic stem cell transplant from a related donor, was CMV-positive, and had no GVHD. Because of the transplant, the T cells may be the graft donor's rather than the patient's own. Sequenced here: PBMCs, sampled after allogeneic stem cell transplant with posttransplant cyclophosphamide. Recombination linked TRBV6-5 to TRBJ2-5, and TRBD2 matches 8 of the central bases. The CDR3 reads CASSPLRGGETQYF. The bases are TGTGCCAGCAGCCCACTCCGGGGGGGAGAGACCCAGTACTTC.